This TCR beta chain was captured by sequencing in a study of early T cells in non-severe SARS-CoV-2 infection. Background on the study: Chains stayed unpaired after sequencing of bulk RNA from unsorted whole blood.

Study conclusions and caveats: VDJdb-based matching was biased toward anti-spike CD8 responses and missed private and CD4 specificities.

The CDR3 loop spans 17 amino acids. Unmatched junction bases numbered 15, after V lost 4 bases and J lost 5 bases. Germline V gene data show CDR1 as MDHEN and CDR2 as SYDVKM. This clonotype was seen a few times. Antigen specificity is unknown. The TCR library protocol was used to attach unique molecular identifiers. These identifiers were attached to individual cDNA molecules. TCRdb recomputed calls from the 5' RACE reads with MiXCR, one row per CDR3 protein. The sample contains around 77,000 distinct CDR3 sequences, approximately 5% of which appear only once. The specimen comprised whole blood, sampled at baseline. The TCR was taken from an adult who was a healthcare worker with PCR-confirmed SARS-CoV-2 infection or an uninfected control (not recorded which). The V and J genes are TRBV28 and TRBJ2-7; 9 nucleotides agree with TRBD1. CDR3 region: CASSYSDPGQGIDEQYF. In DNA form, the CDR3 reads TGTGCCAGCAGTTACAGCGATCCGGGACAGGGTATTGACGAGCAGTACTTC. Looking up the rest from reference TRBV28 and TRBJ2-7 gives the full variable domain: DVKVTQSSRYLVKRTGEKVFLECVQDMDHENMFWYRQDPGLGLRLIYFSYDVKMKEKGDIPEGYSVSREKKERFSLILESASTNQTSMYLCASSYSDPGQGIDEQYFGPGTRLTVT.